Listed here are 26 T cell receptor beta chains from one sample, sequenced in a study of cytomegalovirus exposure and HLA in healthy donors. The PCR employed 60 Vbeta primers together with 13 Jbeta primers. Sequencing was performed with immunoSEQ multiplex PCR; in TCRdb, only in-frame clones are kept and a portion is missing. The sample comprises about 76,000 clones, 73% of which are singletons, and roughly a sixth rests with the top ten. Sequences were obtained from PBMCs. Receptors were obtained from a woman in her 40s in good health and CMV-seropositive.

Points on this clone: Sequence at one end of the junction differs from germline and may be a read error. The rearrangement uses TRBV7-7 and TRBJ2-2, with a tentative D call TRBD1 (6 bases). CDR1 and CDR2 from the germline V gene are SSHAT and FNYEAQ (reference sequence). This CDR3 is 15 amino acids long. The CDR3 DNA sequence: TGTGCTAGCAGCCGAATCAGGGGAAACACCGGGGAGCTGTTTTTT. Translated, it gives CASSRIRGNTGELFF.

The chain recombines TRBV25-1 with TRBJ1-2; no definite D call. Trimming removed 4 bases at V and 2 bases at J, with 8 bases between. Germline CDR1 and CDR2: MGHDK and SYGVNS. The CDR3 covers 13 residues. The CDR3 DNA reads TGTGCCAGCAGTGGTACGGGGAACTATGGCTACACCTTC. This gives the protein CASSGTGNYGYTF.

This clone was picked up a small number of times. The chain is built from TRBV27 and TRBJ2-7; the D gene is possibly TRBD1 (5 bases). In germline, CDR1 is MNHEY, CDR2 SMNVEV (reference sequence). The CDR3 contains 14 residues. Trimming removed 5 bases at V and 2 bases at J, with 13 bases between. In DNA, the CDR3 is TGTGCCAGCAGTCGACAGCACGGACCCTACGAGCAGTACTTC. Protein: CASSRQHGPYEQYF.

This clone was seen more than once but under ten times. The V gene is TRBV4-3, the J gene TRBJ1-5; unclear D gene. Germline V gene data show CDR1 as LGHNA and CDR2 as YSLEER. The CDR3 is 17 residues long. V gave up 0 bases and J gave up 6 bases, with 18 bases separating them. The DNA of the CDR3 is TGCGCCAGCAGCCAAGACTTTCCCAGCGTGAGCGGTCAGCCCCAGCATTTT. The encoded protein is CASSQDFPSVSGQPQHF.

This clone came up a few times. The chain is built from TRBV11-3 and TRBJ2-1; TRBD2 matches at 10 bases. This CDR3 is 14 amino acids long. The trim removed 0 bases at V and 8 bases at J, leaving 1 base unmatched. CDR1 is SGHNT and CDR2 is YENEEA in the germline V gene. CDR3 DNA: TGTGCCAGCAGCTTAGATACTAGCGGGGATGAGCAGTTCTTC. Translated, it gives CASSLDTSGDEQFF.

The rearrangement links TRBV4-3 to TRBJ1-1; D might be TRBD1 (5 bases). The CDR3 is made up of 15 amino acids. Per germline, CDR1 LGHNA and CDR2 YSLEER. Trimming took off 0 bases at V and 4 bases at J, with 12 bases between the two ends. The CDR3 DNA is TGCGCCAGCAGCCAAGATTCGAACACAGGCACTGAAGCTTTCTTT. Protein sequence: CASSQDSNTGTEAFF.

This chain uses TRBV7-8 with TRBJ2-7; no firm D call. V was clipped by 2 bases and J by 3 bases, with 5 bases between them. The CDR3 covers 12 residues. Germline V gene sequence: CDR1 SGHVS, CDR2 FQNEAQ. Here the CDR3 reads CASSLPYYEQYF. The CDR3 DNA follows: TGTGCCAGCAGCTTACCGTACTACGAGCAGTACTTC. The variable domain in full, with the rest retrieved from reference TRBV7-8 and TRBJ2-7, is GAGVSQSPRYKVAKRGQDVALRCDPISGHVSLFWYQQALGQGPEFLTYFQNEAQLDKSGLPSDRFFAERPEGSVSTLKIQRTQQEDSAVYLCASSLPYYEQYFGPGTRLTVT.

CDR3 residues: CASSFSWGRQYF. The CDR3 DNA sequence: TGTGCCAGCAGTTTTTCATGGGGCCGGCAGTACTTC. The rearrangement joins TRBV28 to TRBJ2-7, with D tentatively TRBD1 (5 bases). The CDR3 has 12 residues. V dropped 3 bases and J dropped 9 bases, with 12 bases sitting between them. Germline lookup yields CDR1 MDHEN and CDR2 SYDVKM.

This chain connects TRBV30 to TRBJ1-1, with 8 bases aligning to TRBD1. Trimming removed 3 bases from V and 2 bases from J; junction bases left unmatched: 11. The CDR3 has 16 amino acids. Germline V lookup: CDR1 GTSNPN, CDR2 SVGIG (reference sequence). The CDR3 coding sequence is TGTGCCTGGAGGGGCGACAGGGGAGCGAGTAACACTGAAGCTTTCTTT. It codes for CAWRGDRGASNTEAFF. Looking up the rest from reference TRBV30 and TRBJ1-1 gives the full variable domain: SQTIHQWPATLVQPVGSPLSLECTVEGTSNPNLYWYRQAAGRGLQLLFYSVGIGQISSEVPQNLSASRPQDRQFILSSKKLLLSDSGFYLCAWRGDRGASNTEAFFGQGTRLTVV.

This chain links TRBV15 with TRBJ1-2; 7 bases agree with TRBD1. Germline values: CDR1 LNHNV, CDR2 YYDKDF (reference sequence). J gave up 5 bases and V 5 bases, and 8 bases lay outside the gene matches. This CDR3 contains 14 residues. CDR3 bases: TGTGCCACCAGCCCCCGTGTGACAGGGTATGGCTACACCTTC. Translated, it gives CATSPRVTGYGYTF.

The rearrangement joins TRBV5-4 to TRBJ2-7; tentative D call: TRBD1 (6 bases). Trimming stripped 4 bases from V and 0 bases from J, with 17 bases between. CDR1 and CDR2 (germline): SGHNT, YYREEE (reference sequence). This CDR3 comprises 16 residues. For the CDR3, the DNA is TGTGCCAGCAGCGGGAAACCGGGACAAGACTCCTACGAGCAGTACTTC. Translated: CASSGKPGQDSYEQYF.

The chain has TRBV6-6 and TRBJ1-5, with D maybe TRBD1 (5 bases). The germline CDR1 and CDR2 sequences are MNHNY and SVGAGI (reference sequence). This CDR3 comprises 14 residues. Trimming stripped 6 bases from V and 2 bases from J, with 11 bases between. DNA for the CDR3: TGTGCCAGCAGCACAGACAGTGGCAATCAGCCCCAGCATTTT. Translation: CASSTDSGNQPQHF.

This clone was counted only a few times. The chain is built from TRBV5-1 and TRBJ2-7; D perhaps matches TRBD1 (6 bases). From germline, CDR1 is SGHRS and CDR2 YFSETQ. Trimming took 2 bases from V and 3 from J, leaving 15 bases between them. This CDR3 comprises 15 residues. Here the CDR3 DNA reads TGCGCCAGCAGCTTCACCCAGGGGTCCCTCTACGAGCAGTACTTC. Its translation is CASSFTQGSLYEQYF.

The gene calls are TRBV19 and TRBJ1-1; TRBD1 might be the D (5 bases). V shed 3 bases and J shed 6 bases, with 17 bases lying between them. Germline CDR1 LNHDA, CDR2 SQIVND (reference sequence). The CDR3 loop spans 15 amino acids. The CDR3 DNA sequence: TGTGCCAGTAGTATTGCGGGACGGGCACGGTCTGAAGCTTTCTTT. Its protein is CASSIAGRARSEAFF.

As for this clone: One junction end disagrees with the germline gene, perhaps due to a read error. The CDR3 sequence: CASSLADNLSGFF. CDR3 coding DNA: TGTGCCAGTAGCTTAGCCGACAACCTGAGTGGTTTCTTT. The chain couples TRBV11-2 to TRBJ1-1; D gene uncertain. There are 13 residues in the CDR3. Germline lookup yields CDR1 SGHAT and CDR2 FQNNGV.

The rearrangement links TRBV7-9 to TRBJ1-6, with D unresolved. Germline CDR1 SEHNR, CDR2 FQNEAQ (reference sequence). V was clipped by 5 bases and J by 9 bases, with 8 bases between them. CDR3 length: 12 amino acids. CDR3 in DNA: TGTGCCAGCAGCGGCCTCAGTTCACCCCTCCACTTT. Residues: CASSGLSSPLHF.

This clone was seen only a few times. CDR3: CASSSDRNTEAFF. Written as DNA, the CDR3 is TGTGCCAGCAGCTCGGACAGGAACACTGAAGCTTTCTTT. The J gene is TRBJ1-1, the V gene TRBV7-3, with a tentative D call TRBD1 (6 bases). The CDR3 is made up of 13 amino acids. The germline V gene has CDR1 SGHTA and CDR2 FQGTGA. Trimming shortened V by 4 bases and J by 1 base, and 7 bases separated the two germline ends.

This rearrangement joins TRBV6-4 to TRBJ2-5; 14 nucleotides agree with TRBD2. J gave up 0 bases and V 8 bases, and 8 bases lay outside the gene matches. The CDR3 is made up of 17 amino acids. Per germline, CDR1 MRHNA and CDR2 SNTAGT. CDR3 protein: CASGGTSGGEYQETQYF. CDR3 DNA: TGTGCCAGCGGGGGGACTAGCGGGGGTGAGTACCAAGAGACCCAGTACTTC.

The chain carries TRBV4-3 and TRBJ2-1, with 11 bases identical to TRBD2. Per germline, CDR1 LGHNA and CDR2 YSLEER. This CDR3 has 16 residues. The V segment lost 4 bases and the J segment 6 bases; nucleotides outside the gene matches: 8. As DNA, the CDR3 is TGCGCCAGCAGCCCCGGGTTAGCGGGGGGGCCCAATGAGCAGTTCTTC. As protein: CASSPGLAGGPNEQFF.

This chain connects TRBV4-1 to TRBJ1-4, with D possibly being TRBD1 (6 bases). The V end lost 1 base, the J end lost 5 bases, and 11 bases lay between the germline ends. The CDR3 is made up of 15 amino acids. Germline V CDR1 and CDR2: MGHRA, YSYEKL. The CDR3 reads CASSQVGGPNEKLFF. In nucleotides, the CDR3 is TGCGCCAGCAGCCAAGTCGGGGGGCCCAATGAAAAACTGTTTTTT.

The J gene is TRBJ1-6, the V gene TRBV6-1; D not certain. CDR1 is MNHNS, CDR2 SASEGT, per germline. The CDR3 has 14 residues. Trimming cost V 11 bases and J 8 bases, with 19 bases left between them. CDR3 in DNA: TGTGCCTGTCAGGCCCGGGGTCTACATTCACCCCTCCACTTT. This encodes CACQARGLHSPLHF.

The V gene is TRBV6-6, the J gene TRBJ2-5; TRBD1 aligns across 8 bases. The CDR3 runs 13 residues. V shed 8 bases, J shed 5 bases, and the junction held 7 bases outside the gene matches. Germline V gene lookup returns CDR1 MNHNY and CDR2 SVGAGI (reference sequence). CDR3 sequence reads: CASLAGGRETQYF. For the CDR3, the DNA is TGTGCCAGCTTAGCAGGGGGCCGGGAGACCCAGTACTTC.

The chain employs TRBV5-1 and TRBJ2-2; 7 nucleotides match TRBD2. Per germline, CDR1 SGHRS and CDR2 YFSETQ. Losses at the gene ends were 2 bases for V and 3 bases for J; bases not matched to a gene: 4. This CDR3 region has 15 residues. This chain's CDR3 is CASSFLRGYTGELFF. CDR3 bases: TGCGCCAGCAGCTTCTTGCGGGGGTACACCGGGGAGCTGTTTTTT.

The V and J genes are TRBV9 and TRBJ1-1; D unresolved. CDR1 and CDR2 (germline): SGDLS, YYNGEE. The V end lost 0 bases, the J end lost 5 bases, and 11 bases lay between the germline ends. This CDR3 spans 14 amino acids. The CDR3: CASSVVEMVTEAFF. CDR3 nucleotides: TGTGCCAGCAGCGTAGTGGAGATGGTGACTGAAGCTTTCTTT.

The rearrangement uses TRBV4-3 and TRBJ2-1; 8 positions agree with TRBD1. This CDR3 comprises 16 residues. Trimming cost V 3 bases and J 4 bases; bases outside gene matches: 8. Germline-derived CDR1 and CDR2 are LGHNA and YSLEER. CDR3 nucleotide sequence: TGCGCCAGCAGCCATCCTAGACAGGGGCTTTACAATGAGCAGTTCTTC. Its translation: CASSHPRQGLYNEQFF.

The CDR3 loop reads CASRLRENSNQPQHF. CDR3 coding DNA: TGTGCCAGCAGACTCAGGGAAAATAGCAATCAGCCCCAGCATTTT. The rearrangement joins TRBV2 to TRBJ1-5, with a weak D call TRBD1 (5 bases). CDR3 length: 15 amino acids. Trimming took 6 bases from V and 0 from J, leaving 12 bases between them. Germline CDR1 SNHLY, CDR2 FYNNEI.